These 18 T cell receptor beta chains share one sample of origin, sequenced in a study of CXCR3-negative and CXCR3-positive naive CD8 T cells. Carrying UMI labels, the TRB cDNA libraries were prepared through 5' RACE. TCRdb reanalyzed the 5' RACE reads, giving one entry per CDR3 protein sequence and no DNA. The record lists approximately 56,000 distinct CDR3 sequences, of which the ten most abundant hold 20% to 25%. Sequenced sample: memory CD8+ T cells from blood. These receptors all come from a human donor in good health. Some clones in this sample may be carry-over from other donors' samples.

The rearrangement joins TRBV7-9 to TRBJ2-1; TCRdb outputs TRBD1, but without DNA this stays unchecked. This CDR3 is built from 13 residues. From germline, CDR1 is SEHNR and CDR2 FQNEAQ (reference sequence). CDR3 protein: CASPGEAMNEQFF.

The rearrangement joins TRBV7-6 to TRBJ2-1; as DNA is missing, the TRBD1 call by TCRdb cannot be tested. Per the germline V gene, CDR1 is SGHVS and CDR2 is FNYEAQ. The CDR3 extends over 15 amino acids. CDR3 region: CASSLRQGAYNEQFF.

The J gene is TRBJ2-1, the V gene TRBV18; TCRdb calls TRBD2, which cannot be checked without DNA. The CDR3 spans 16 residues. Germline V gene lookup returns CDR1 KGHSH and CDR2 LQKENI. CDR3 residues: CASSRLAGGTWNEQFF.

The chain recombines TRBV27 with TRBJ2-4. Germline V gene lookup returns CDR1 MNHEY and CDR2 SMNVEV (reference sequence). The CDR3 is 14 residues long. The CDR3 sequence: CASSFRTGQNIQYF.

The chain joins TRBV30 to TRBJ1-3; TCRdb picks TRBD1, but there is no DNA to check that call. Germline CDR1 reads GTSNPN; CDR2 reads SVGIG (reference sequence). This CDR3 has 14 residues. CDR3 loop: CAWSPGTSGNTIYF.

This clonotype counts as medium-sized by frequency. The V and J genes are TRBV15 and TRBJ2-2; the D call from TCRdb, TRBD2, cannot be confirmed without DNA. Germline loops: CDR1 LNHNV, CDR2 YYDKDF (reference sequence). The CDR3 is 15 residues long. Here the CDR3 reads CATSRDGPEAGELFF. Complete variable domain (other parts from reference TRBV15 and TRBJ2-2): DAMVIQNPRYQVTQFGKPVTLSCSQTLNHNVMYWYQQKSSQAPKLLFHYYDKDFNNEADTPDNFQSRRPNTSFCFLDIRSPGLGDTAMYLCATSRDGPEAGELFFGEGSRLTVL.

This CDR3 is CASSLDGPTGANVLTF. The rearrangement uses TRBV27 and TRBJ2-6; the D gene TCRdb calls, TRBD2, cannot be checked with no DNA. The CDR3 is 16 amino acids. The germline V gene has CDR1 MNHEY and CDR2 SMNVEV (reference sequence).

The rearrangement uses TRBV29-1 and TRBJ2-7; the TCRdb call, TRBD2, lacks DNA for checking. In germline, CDR1 is SQVTM, CDR2 ANQGSEA. CDR3 length equals 16 residues. The CDR3 spells CSVEIGPTSTTGEQYF.

The rearrangement uses TRBV6-4 and TRBJ2-1; TCRdb proposes TRBD1, but this gene call is untestable without DNA. The CDR3 totals 14 residues. The V gene's germline CDR1 is MRHNA and CDR2 SNTAGT. CDR3 residues: CASSTSGGSDEQFF.

The chain joins TRBV28 to TRBJ2-6; the D gene TCRdb calls, TRBD1, cannot be checked with no DNA. CDR1 and CDR2 from the germline V gene are MDHEN and SYDVKM. The CDR3 is 20 amino acids. The CDR3 region is CASSFDLPGQGASGANVLTF.

This chain uses TRBV7-9 with TRBJ2-6; TCRdb lists TRBD1, though no DNA is available to test this call. The length of the CDR3 is 16 residues. Germline CDR1 reads SEHNR; CDR2 reads FQNEAQ (reference sequence). CDR3 region: CASSLDRVPGANVLTF.

This chain connects TRBV5-1 to TRBJ2-1; TCRdb outputs TRBD1, but without DNA this stays unchecked. CDR1 is SGHRS, CDR2 YFSETQ, per germline. CDR3 length: 12 residues. The CDR3 here is CASHREYNEQFF.

J is TRBJ2-3 and V is TRBV7-3; lacking DNA, the TRBD1 call made by TCRdb goes unchecked. Germline V CDR1 and CDR2: SGHTA, FQGTGA. This CDR3 is 17 amino acids long. This CDR3 is CASSSRGDRSCTDTQYF.

The chain has TRBV5-1 and TRBJ1-1; TCRdb names TRBD1, which stays unverified in the absence of DNA. The CDR3 spans 16 residues. CDR1 and CDR2 from the germline V gene are SGHRS and YFSETQ. CDR3 in amino acids: CASRWRPGYENTEAFF.

The chain is built from TRBV29-1 and TRBJ1-5. CDR1 and CDR2 from the germline V gene are SQVTM and ANQGSEA. The CDR3 runs 13 residues. The CDR3: CSVGGRGNQPQHF.

The rearrangement uses TRBV29-1 and TRBJ2-5; TCRdb proposes TRBD2, but this gene call is untestable without DNA. This CDR3 has 12 amino acids. Germline V CDR1 and CDR2: SQVTM, ANQGSEA. The CDR3 sequence is CSVLREDVTQYF. The entire variable domain, with the rest obtained from reference TRBV29-1 and TRBJ2-5, is as follows: SAVISQKPSRDICQRGTSLTIQCQVDSQVTMMFWYRQQPGQSLTLIATANQGSEATYESGFVIDKFPISRPNLTFSTLTVSNMSPEDSSIYLCSVLREDVTQYFGPGTRLLVL.

This chain joins TRBV6-4 and TRBJ2-3; TCRdb outputs TRBD1, but without DNA this stays unchecked. Germline CDR1 is MRHNA and CDR2 is SNTAGT. This CDR3 comprises 15 residues. The chain's CDR3 is CASSMAGGNTDTQYF.

The V call is TRBV5-4, the J call TRBJ2-7; as DNA is missing, the TRBD1 call by TCRdb cannot be tested. The CDR3 contains 15 residues. Germline loops: CDR1 SGHNT, CDR2 YYREEE (reference sequence). The CDR3 spells CASSLAPGVSYEQHF.